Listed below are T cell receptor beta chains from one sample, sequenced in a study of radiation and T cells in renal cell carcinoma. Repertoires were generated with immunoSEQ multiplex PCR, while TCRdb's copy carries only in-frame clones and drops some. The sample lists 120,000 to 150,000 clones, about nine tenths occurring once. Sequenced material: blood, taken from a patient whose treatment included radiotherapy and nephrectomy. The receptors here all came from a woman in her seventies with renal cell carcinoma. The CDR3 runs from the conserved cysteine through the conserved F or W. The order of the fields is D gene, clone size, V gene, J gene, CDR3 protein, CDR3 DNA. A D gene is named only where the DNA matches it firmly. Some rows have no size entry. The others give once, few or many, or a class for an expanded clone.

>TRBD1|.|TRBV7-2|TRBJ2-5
CASSSQDRGETQYF
TGTGCCAGCAGCTCACAGGACAGGGGAGAGACCCAGTACTTC
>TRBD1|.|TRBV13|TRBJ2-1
CASSRDRRNEQFF
TGTGCCAGCAGCCGGGACAGGAGGAATGAGCAGTTCTTC
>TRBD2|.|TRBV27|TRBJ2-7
CASSLVAGGLYEQYF
TGTGCCAGCAGTTTGGTAGCGGGGGGCCTCTACGAGCAGTACTTC
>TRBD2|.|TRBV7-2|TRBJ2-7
CASSPRRGGWYEQYF
TGTGCCAGCAGCCCCCGGAGGGGAGGGTGGTACGAGCAGTACTTC
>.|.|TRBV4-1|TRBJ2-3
CASSQNSQDTQYF
TGCGCCAGCAGCCAAAACTCCCAAGATACGCAGTATTTT
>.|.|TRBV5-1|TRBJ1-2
CASGQQGGNGYTF
TGCGCCAGCGGACAACAGGGAGGGAATGGCTACACCTTC
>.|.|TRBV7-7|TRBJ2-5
CASSHDQLQETQYF
TGTGCTAGCAGCCACGACCAACTCCAAGAGACCCAGTACTTC
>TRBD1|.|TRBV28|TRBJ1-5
CASSKDRGSNQPQHF
TGTGCCAGCAGTAAGGACAGGGGAAGCAATCAGCCCCAGCATTTT
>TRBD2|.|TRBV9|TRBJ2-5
CASNPGEGQETQYF
TGTGCCAGCAACCCGGGGGAGGGGCAAGAGACCCAGTACTTC
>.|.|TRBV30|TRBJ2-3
CAWTGGGDTQYF
TGTGCCTGGACAGGAGGAGGCGATACGCAGTATTTT
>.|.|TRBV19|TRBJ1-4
CATQGPRMGEKLFF
TGTGCCACCCAGGGGCCGCGAATGGGTGAAAAACTGTTTTTT
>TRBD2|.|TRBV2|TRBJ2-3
CASTSGGGDTQYF
TGTGCCAGCACTAGCGGGGGAGGAGATACGCAGTATTTT
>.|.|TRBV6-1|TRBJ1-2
CASSGARQAQTNYGYTF
TGTGCCAGCAGTGGTGCCCGGCAAGCGCAAACTAACTATGGCTACACCTTC
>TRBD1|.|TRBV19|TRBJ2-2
CASTTGGRTGELFF
TGTGCCAGCACGACAGGGGGTCGAACCGGGGAGCTGTTTTTT
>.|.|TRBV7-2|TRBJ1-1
CASSPTPNGPNEAFF
TGTGCCAGCAGCCCGACCCCGAACGGCCCCAATGAAGCTTTCTTT
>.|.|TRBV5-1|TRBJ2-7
CASSVSYEQYF
TGCGCCAGCAGCGTCTCCTACGAGCAGTACTTC
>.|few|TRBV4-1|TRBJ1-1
CASSQVSRNTEAFF
TGCGCCAGCAGCCAAGTCTCGAGGAACACTGAAGCTTTCTTT
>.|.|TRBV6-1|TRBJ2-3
CASTQGSPTDTQYF
TGTGCCAGCACCCAGGGGTCTCCCACAGATACGCAGTATTTT
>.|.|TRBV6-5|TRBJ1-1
CASRSVWTEAFF
TGTGCCAGCAGGTCAGTTTGGACTGAAGCTTTCTTT
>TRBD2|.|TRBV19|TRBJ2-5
CASSIISSGARGETQYF
TGTGCCAGTAGTATAATCTCTAGCGGAGCCCGGGGGGAGACCCAGTACTTC
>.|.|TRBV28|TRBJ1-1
CASSFGGGIRMNTEAFF
TGTGCCAGCAGTTTTGGGGGGGGAATCAGGATGAACACTGAAGCTTTCTTT
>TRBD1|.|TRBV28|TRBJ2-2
CASSFWDRVGGELFF
TGTGCCAGCAGTTTTTGGGACAGGGTCGGCGGGGAGCTGTTTTTT
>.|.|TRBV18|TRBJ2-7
CASSQAGPAGEQYF
TGTGCCAGCTCACAAGCAGGCCCCGCGGGCGAGCAGTACTTC
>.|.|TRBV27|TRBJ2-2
CASSLERPGNTGELFF
TGTGCCAGCAGTTTAGAGAGACCCGGGAACACCGGGGAGCTGTTTTTT
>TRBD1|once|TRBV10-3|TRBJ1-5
CATSTGVSNQPQHF
TGTGCCACCTCTACAGGGGTTAGCAATCAGCCCCAGCATTTT
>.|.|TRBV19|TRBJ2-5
CASSRQFRETQYF
TGTGCCAGTAGTAGACAGTTCCGAGAGACCCAGTACTTC
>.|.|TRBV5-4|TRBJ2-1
CASSRTLWHNEQFF
TGTGCCAGCAGCCGAACCCTTTGGCACAATGAGCAGTTCTTC
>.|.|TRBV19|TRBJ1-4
CASSIWGRQEKLFF
TGTGCCAGTAGTATCTGGGGGAGACAGGAAAAACTGTTTTTT
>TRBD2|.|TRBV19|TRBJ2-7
CASSISSTSLSYEQYF
TGTGCCAGTAGTATCTCCTCGACTAGCCTCTCCTACGAGCAGTACTTC
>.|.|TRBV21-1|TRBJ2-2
CASSNGQGEAELFF
TGTGCCAGCAGCAACGGGCAGGGGGAAGCTGAGCTGTTTTTT
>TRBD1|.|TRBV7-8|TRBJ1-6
CASSFGTGDSPLHF
TGTGCCAGCAGCTTCGGGACAGGGGATTCACCCCTCCACTTT